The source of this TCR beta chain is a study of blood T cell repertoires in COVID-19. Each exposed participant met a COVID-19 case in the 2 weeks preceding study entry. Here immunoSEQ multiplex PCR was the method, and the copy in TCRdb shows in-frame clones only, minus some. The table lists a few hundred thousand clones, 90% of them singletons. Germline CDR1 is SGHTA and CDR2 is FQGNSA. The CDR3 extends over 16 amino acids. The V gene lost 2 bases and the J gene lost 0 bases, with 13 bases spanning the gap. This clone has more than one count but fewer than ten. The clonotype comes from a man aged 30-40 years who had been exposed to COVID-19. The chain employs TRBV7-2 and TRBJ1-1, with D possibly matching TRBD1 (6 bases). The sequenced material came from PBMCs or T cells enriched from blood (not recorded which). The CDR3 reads CASSLMFGGMNTEAFF. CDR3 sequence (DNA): TGTGCCAGCAGCTTAATGTTTGGGGGCATGAACACTGAAGCTTTCTTT.